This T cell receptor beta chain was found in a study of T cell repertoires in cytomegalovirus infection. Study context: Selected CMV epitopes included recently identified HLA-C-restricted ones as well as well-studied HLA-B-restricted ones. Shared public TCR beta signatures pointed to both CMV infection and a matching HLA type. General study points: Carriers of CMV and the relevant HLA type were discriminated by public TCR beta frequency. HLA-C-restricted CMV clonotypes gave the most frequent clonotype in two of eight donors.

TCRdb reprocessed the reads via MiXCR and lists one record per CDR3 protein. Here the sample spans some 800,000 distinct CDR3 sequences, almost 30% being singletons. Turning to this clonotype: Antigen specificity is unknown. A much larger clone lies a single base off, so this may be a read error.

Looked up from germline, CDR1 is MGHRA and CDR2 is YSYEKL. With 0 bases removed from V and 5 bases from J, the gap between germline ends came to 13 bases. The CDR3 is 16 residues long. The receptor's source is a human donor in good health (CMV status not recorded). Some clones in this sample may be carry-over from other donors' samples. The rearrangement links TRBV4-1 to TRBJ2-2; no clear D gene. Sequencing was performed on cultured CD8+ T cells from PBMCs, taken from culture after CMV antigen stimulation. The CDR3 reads CASSQEKARLTGELFF. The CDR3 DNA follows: TGCGCCAGCAGCCAAGAAAAAGCCAGGTTAACCGGGGAGCTGTTTTTT.